Below, one TCR beta chain is given with its context. These data are taken from a study of blood T cell repertoires in COVID-19. Libraries were prepared by immunoSEQ multiplex PCR; TCRdb keeps only in-frame clonotypes and omits some of them. Of more than 60,000 clones in the sample, 88% were seen once. Trimming took off 2 bases at V and 5 bases at J, with 12 bases between the two ends. From germline, CDR1 is KGHSH and CDR2 LQKENI. This CDR3 contains 14 residues. The chain uses TRBV18 and TRBJ1-2; D possibly corresponds to TRBD1 (6 bases). Sequencing was done on a sample of peripheral blood. The receptor's source is a woman in her sixties with COVID-19, enrolled during active disease. This chain's CDR3 is CASSPETGTYGYTF. The DNA for the CDR3 is TGTGCCAGCTCACCAGAGACAGGAACGTATGGCTACACCTTC.